This is a list of T cell receptor beta chains from one sample in a study of shared clonotypes between healthy human individuals. The data were produced by immunoSEQ multiplex PCR, yet TCRdb's version contains in-frame clones alone and is incomplete. This table has about 960,000 clones, around three quarters appearing once. The specimen sequenced was memory CD4+ T cells sorted from blood. The receptors here all came from a man younger than 35 in good health. CDR3s include the opening cysteine and the closing phenylalanine or tryptophan. Fields, in order: clone size, J gene, V gene, D gene, CDR3 DNA, CDR3 protein. D genes are given only for firm matches. Rows may omit the clone size; those that give it use once, few, many or a size class.

many | TRBJ2-1 | TRBV10-3 | TRBD2 | TGTGCCATCAGTGGAATAGCGGGAGCGGAGTCTGAGCAGTTCTTC | CAISGIAGAESEQFF
. | TRBJ2-7 | TRBV5-4 | TRBD1 | TGTGCCAGCAATCAGGGTGGACAGGGGTCCTACGAGCAGTACTTC | CASNQGGQGSYEQYF
. | TRBJ2-4 | TRBV5-1 | . | TGCGCCAGCAGCTCGTCGGCTGGCTTAGCCAAAAACATTCAGTACTTC | CASSSSAGLAKNIQYF
. | TRBJ2-1 | TRBV6-6 | TRBD2 | TGTGCCAGCAGTTTACCAAGCGGGGGCTCCTACAATGAGCAGTTCTTC | CASSLPSGGSYNEQFF
. | TRBJ1-3 | TRBV2 | . | TGTGCCAGCAGTCCCAACAGTGCTGGAAACACCATATATTTT | CASSPNSAGNTIYF
. | TRBJ1-2 | TRBV11-2 | . | TGTGCCAGCAGCTTGGGCCCCGGGGGCGCCTATGGCTACACCTTC | CASSLGPGGAYGYTF
. | TRBJ2-1 | TRBV2 | TRBD2 | TGTGCCTGGCGGGAGCACAATGAGCAGTTCTTC | CAWREHNEQFF
. | TRBJ1-2 | TRBV5-5 | . | TGTGCCAGCAGCTTGGCGTCAGGGAGTAGTGAGGAGTATGGCTACACCTTC | CASSLASGSSEEYGYTF
. | TRBJ1-4 | TRBV7-2 | . | TGTGCCAGCAGCTCCGTAGGCCGGGCAACTAATGAAAAACTGTTTTTT | CASSSVGRATNEKLFF
. | TRBJ1-6 | TRBV28 | . | TGTGCCAGCACCCCCCGCGGGGCAGGCGGAAATTCACCCCTCCACTTT | CASTPRGAGGNSPLHF
. | TRBJ2-7 | TRBV7-2 | . | TGTGCCAGCAGCTGGGACCAGATCTCCTACGAGCAGTACTTC | CASSWDQISYEQYF
. | TRBJ1-6 | TRBV15 | . | TGTGCCACCAGCAGAGATGGCAGAAGGGATTCACCCCTCCACTTT | CATSRDGRRDSPLHF
once | TRBJ1-1 | TRBV28 | . | TGTGCCAGCAGTCCCGAAGGATCAGGGCTTGGAGCTTTCTTT | CASSPEGSGLGAFF
. | TRBJ2-7 | TRBV7-2 | . | TGTGCCAGCAGCTTAGAAAGGGGGGCAACCTACGAGCAGTACTTC | CASSLERGATYEQYF
. | TRBJ2-7 | TRBV5-1 | TRBD2 | TGCGCCAGCAGCCCGGGACTAGCTAGCCTCTCCTACGAGCAGTACTTC | CASSPGLASLSYEQYF
. | TRBJ1-2 | TRBV6-6 | . | TGTGCCAGCAACCCCCGAGACAGCTACGTCTATGGCTACACCTTC | CASNPRDSYVYGYTF
. | TRBJ1-3 | TRBV30 | . | TGTGCCTGGAGTTTCCGGCCCACTGGAAACACCATATATTTT | CAWSFRPTGNTIYF
many | TRBJ2-1 | TRBV15 | . | TGTGCCACCAGCAGAGATCGGGCAGGAAATATTCCCGATGAGCAGTTCTTC | CATSRDRAGNIPDEQFF
. | TRBJ2-1 | TRBV7-6 | . | TGTGCCAGCAGCCGGACGGTAAGCTCCTACAATGAGCAGTTCTTC | CASSRTVSSYNEQFF
. | TRBJ2-2 | TRBV5-8 | . | TGTGCCAGCAGCACCGACGGGGTGAAAAACACCGGGGAGCTGTTTTTT | CASSTDGVKNTGELFF
once | TRBJ1-3 | TRBV5-1 | . | TGCGCCAGCAGCTTGAATGGACACTCTGGAAACACCATATATTTT | CASSLNGHSGNTIYF
. | TRBJ2-2 | TRBV6-5 | . | TGTGCCAGCACCCTAGGACACAGGGCCGGGGAGCTGTTTTTT | CASTLGHRAGELFF
many | TRBJ2-3 | TRBV30 | . | TGTGCCTGGAGTAGGTACTATAGCACAGATACGCAGTATTTT | CAWSRYYSTDTQYF
once | TRBJ1-6 | TRBV6-1 | TRBD1 | TGTGCCAGCAGTGTAGGGACAGGGGTGTTGTCACCCCTCCACTTT | CASSVGTGVLSPLHF